The next 29 T cell receptor beta chains were all read from a single sample in a study of blood T cell repertoires in COVID-19 (dated by TCRdb to about 2020). Library generation was performed with the immunoSEQ multiplex PCR assay. TCRdb's version of the immuneACCESS table is confined to in-frame rearrangements and falls short of the full clone set. An unresolved V gene accounts for under half of the shortfall where checked; the remainder is of unknown origin. This sample is represented by 220,000 or so clones; roughly 84% of them were singletons. Of the sample, roughly 6.2% is held by the ten largest clones. Material for sequencing was PBMCs or T cells enriched from blood (not recorded which). These receptor sequences come from a woman between 40 and 50 years old who had recovered from COVID-19.

The chain recombines TRBV11-3 with TRBJ2-1; 12 nucleotides agree with TRBD2. With V trimmed by 0 bases and J by 5 bases, 2 bases remained unmatched. Germline lookup yields CDR1 SGHNT and CDR2 YENEEA. The CDR3 spans 16 residues. CDR3 bases: TGTGCCAGCAGCTTAGAACTAGCGGGAGGCAACAATGAGCAGTTCTTC. This translates into CASSLELAGGNNEQFF.

This clone was counted ten times or more. V gene TRBV28 combines with J gene TRBJ2-5; TRBD1 agrees at 8 bases. The CDR3 runs 16 residues. Germline CDR1 is MDHEN and CDR2 is SYDVKM. The V gene end was trimmed by 5 bases and the J gene end by 4 bases; junction bases not matched to a gene: 12. The CDR3 is CASSGGQGTLGETQYF. The CDR3 coding sequence is TGTGCCAGCAGTGGAGGACAGGGAACCCTTGGAGAGACCCAGTACTTC.

The chain has TRBV7-9 and TRBJ2-1, with 9 bases that match TRBD2. The length of the CDR3 is 13 residues. V was clipped by 3 bases and J by 15 bases; unmatched bases: 9. Germline V gene lookup returns CDR1 SEHNR and CDR2 FQNEAQ (reference sequence). The CDR3 nucleotides are TGTGCCAGCAGCTTGCTAGCGGGGTCTAAGGGGTTCTTC. Translating it yields CASSLLAGSKGFF.

The table lists this clone with a few counts. This sequence joins TRBV15 and TRBJ1-1; D is ambiguous. The CDR3 contains 13 residues. The V end was cut by 4 bases, the J end by 1 base, with 7 bases between. CDR1 and CDR2 from the germline V gene are LNHNV and YYDKDF (reference sequence). The CDR3 region is CATSTPRNTEAFF. DNA for the CDR3: TGTGCCACCAGCACACCCAGGAACACTGAAGCTTTCTTT. Full variable domain (missing parts from reference TRBV15 and TRBJ1-1): DAMVIQNPRYQVTQFGKPVTLSCSQTLNHNVMYWYQQKSSQAPKLLFHYYDKDFNNEADTPDNFQSRRPNTSFCFLDIRSPGLGDTAMYLCATSTPRNTEAFFGQGTRLTVV.

The chain links TRBV18 to TRBJ2-1; 7 nucleotides match TRBD2. Looked up from germline, CDR1 is KGHSH and CDR2 is LQKENI. This CDR3 has 17 amino acids. V lost 0 bases, J lost 4 bases, and 9 bases stayed unmatched. CDR3 nucleotides: TGTGCCAGCTCACCACCCGCCAGTGGCGGGAGTTACAATGAGCAGTTCTTC. Its translation: CASSPPASGGSYNEQFF.

The chain is built from TRBV18 and TRBJ2-3; 9 bases agree with TRBD1. Germline V gene sequence: CDR1 KGHSH, CDR2 LQKENI. V lost 3 bases, J lost 2 bases, and 3 bases stayed unmatched. The CDR3 is 15 amino acids. DNA of the CDR3: TGTGCCAGCTCACCTGGGACAGGGAACACAGATACGCAGTATTTT. Protein product: CASSPGTGNTDTQYF.

This clone was detected only once. The chain links TRBV5-6 to TRBJ2-1; tentative D call: TRBD2 (6 bases). Germline V gene lookup returns CDR1 SGHDT and CDR2 YYEEEE. CDR3 length: 17 residues. Trimming left V 2 bases short and J 0 bases short, with 15 bases between. The DNA of the CDR3 is TGTGCCAGCAGCTTCGGAGGGGCCCTCAGCTCCTACAATGAGCAGTTCTTC. Encoded protein: CASSFGGALSSYNEQFF. Supplemented by reference TRBV5-6 and TRBJ2-1, the full variable domain reads DAGVTQSPTHLIKTRGQQVTLRCSPKSGHDTVSWYQQALGQGPQFIFQYYEEEERQRGNFPDRFSGHQFPNYSSELNVNALLLGDSALYLCASSFGGALSSYNEQFFGPGTRLTVL.

This chain uses TRBV10-2 with TRBJ1-1, with TRBD1 as a possible D gene (6 bases). Germline CDR1 is WSHSY and CDR2 is SAAADI. Trimming pared 7 bases from V and 1 base from J, leaving 13 bases between. The CDR3 contains 14 residues. The CDR3 coding sequence is TGCGCCAGCACCAGGACAGCCACGAACACTGAAGCTTTCTTT. Its protein is CASTRTATNTEAFF.

This rearrangement joins TRBV5-1 to TRBJ1-6; D call uncertain. The CDR3 runs to 15 residues. Trimming removed 2 bases at V and 5 bases at J, with 11 bases between. Germline assignment: CDR1 SGHRS and CDR2 YFSETQ. The chain's CDR3 is CASSLIARDNSPLHF. CDR3 nucleotide sequence: TGCGCCAGCAGCTTAATCGCGAGAGATAATTCACCCCTCCACTTT.

This sequence joins TRBV6-2 or TRBV6-3 and TRBJ2-7; tentatively, D is TRBD2 (5 bases). CDR1 and CDR2 from the germline V gene are MNHEY and SVGEGT. This CDR3 is 15 amino acids long. V was trimmed by 0 bases and J by 4 bases, leaving 13 bases between them. The CDR3 loop reads CASSYSLERRYEQYV. The CDR3 bases are TGTGCCAGCAGTTACTCGCTGGAGCGGAGATACGAGCAGTACGTC.

This chain uses TRBV29-1 with TRBJ2-1; 14 nucleotides line up with TRBD2. The ends lost 7 bases at V and 10 bases at J; junction bases unmatched: 3. Germline CDR1 is SQVTM and CDR2 is ANQGSEA. This CDR3 spans 12 amino acids. Here the CDR3 reads CSGLAGGGEQFF. In DNA form, the CDR3 reads TGCAGCGGACTAGCGGGAGGGGGGGAGCAGTTCTTC.

This clone appeared a single time. The chain uses TRBV19 and TRBJ1-1, with D perhaps matching TRBD1 (6 bases). Germline V CDR1 and CDR2: LNHDA, SQIVND (reference sequence). The germline V and J ends were trimmed by 2 bases and 7 bases, with 14 bases remaining between them. The CDR3 contains 14 residues. The CDR3 bases are TGTGCCAGTAGTATATCGGGGGGCAACCTTGAAGCTTTCTTT. Amino acid sequence: CASSISGGNLEAFF.

This chain joins TRBV12-3 or TRBV12-4 and TRBJ2-1; D is perhaps TRBD1 (5 bases). This CDR3 region has 13 residues. V was pared by 6 bases and J by 6 bases, with 12 bases between. The CDR3 loop reads CASSPRVPNEQFF. The CDR3 DNA reads TGTGCCAGCAGCCCCAGGGTACCCAATGAGCAGTTCTTC.

The chain links TRBV28 to TRBJ2-3; a possible D gene is TRBD2 (6 bases). CDR1 is MDHEN and CDR2 is SYDVKM in the germline V gene. CDR3 length: 22 residues. The V end lost 2 bases, the J end lost 3 bases, and 33 bases lay between the germline ends. CDR3: CASSLRLSIRGGNLPGTDTQYF. Here the CDR3 DNA reads TGTGCCAGCAGTTTACGCCTCTCCATCCGAGGCGGGAACCTCCCCGGGACAGATACGCAGTATTTT.

This clone has just one count. This chain uses TRBV5-1 with TRBJ2-7; D perhaps matches TRBD2 (5 bases). Germline lookup yields CDR1 SGHRS and CDR2 YFSETQ. Deletions cut 1 base from V and 4 bases from J, with 9 bases between. This CDR3 spans 13 amino acids. The CDR3 DNA follows: TGCGCCAGCAGCTTGCGGGGAGAGTACGAGCAGTACTTC. The encoded protein is CASSLRGEYEQYF.

This clone occurred a few times. The CDR3 spells CASLRGRGPYNEQFF. The CDR3, as DNA: TGTGCCAGCCTAAGGGGGCGGGGTCCCTACAATGAGCAGTTCTTC. This chain uses TRBV2 with TRBJ2-1, with D perhaps matching TRBD1 (7 bases). Trimming left V 8 bases short and J 2 bases short, with 16 bases between. This CDR3 is 15 amino acids long. CDR1 is SNHLY, CDR2 FYNNEI, per germline.

This sequence joins TRBV19 and TRBJ1-1, with 9 bases identical to TRBD1. Germline V gene data show CDR1 as LNHDA and CDR2 as SQIVND (reference sequence). This CDR3 is built from 12 residues. The junction had 8 bases not matched to a gene; V was cut back by 5 bases and J by 13 bases. The CDR3 loop is CASSSGTGKGFF. The CDR3 coding sequence is TGTGCCAGTAGTTCGGGGACAGGGAAGGGTTTCTTT. The entire variable domain, with the rest obtained from reference TRBV19 and TRBJ1-1, is as follows: DGGITQSPKYLFRKEGQNVTLSCEQNLNHDAMYWYRQDPGQGLRLIYYSQIVNDFQKGDIAEGYSVSREKKESFPLTVTSAQKNPTAFYLCASSSGTGKGFFGQGTRLTVV.

The chain carries TRBV3-1 (or the pseudogene TRBV3-2) and TRBJ1-5; no reliable D call. CDR3 length equals 13 residues. Germline lookup yields CDR1 LGHDT and CDR2 YNNKEL (reference sequence). V lost 0 bases, J lost 5 bases, and 5 bases lay in between. CDR3 loop: CASSQDRYQPQHF. DNA for the CDR3: TGTGCCAGCAGCCAAGACAGATATCAGCCCCAGCATTTT.

The chain is built from TRBV5-6 and TRBJ1-1; D is possibly TRBD1 (5 bases). Germline-derived CDR1 and CDR2 are SGHDT and YYEEEE. The V gene lost 5 bases and the J gene lost 0 bases, with 14 bases spanning the gap. This CDR3 has 15 residues. The CDR3 bases are TGTGCCAGCAGTTGGGACTTGGCCTTGAACACTGAAGCTTTCTTT. It specifies CASSWDLALNTEAFF.

This chain joins TRBV7-9 and TRBJ1-1; tentatively, D is TRBD1 (5 bases). Germline V gene data show CDR1 as SEHNR and CDR2 as FQNEAQ (reference sequence). The V gene lost 5 bases and the J gene lost 1 base, with 11 bases spanning the gap. The CDR3 length is 14 residues. CDR3 nucleotide sequence: TGTGCCAGCAGCGCGCTTCAGGGGAACACTGAAGCTTTCTTT. Translation gives CASSALQGNTEAFF.

The chain uses TRBV29-1 and TRBJ2-3; TRBD2 aligns across 8 bases. The CDR3 length is 13 residues. Germline loops: CDR1 SQVTM, CDR2 ANQGSEA. CDR3 residues: CGSFGRAIDTQYF. DNA for the CDR3: TGCGGATCTTTCGGGAGGGCCATAGATACGCAGTATTTT.

The chain joins TRBV6-2 or TRBV6-3 to TRBJ2-2, with 10 bases identical to TRBD1. Germline trimming cut 2 bases from V and 2 bases from J; bases unmatched to any gene: 2. The CDR3 is 16 amino acids. CDR1 is MNHEY, CDR2 SVGEGT, per germline. CDR3 DNA sequence: TGTGCCAGCAGTTACGACAGGGGGCTCAACACCGGGGAGCTGTTTTTT. It specifies CASSYDRGLNTGELFF.

Only one count was recorded for this clone. The gene calls are TRBV30 and TRBJ1-1; D is unresolved. Per germline, CDR1 GTSNPN and CDR2 SVGIG (reference sequence). This CDR3 has 11 residues. V shed 7 bases and J shed 3 bases, with 9 bases lying between them. The chain's CDR3 is CAYVDYTEAFF. The CDR3 bases are TGTGCCTACGTTGACTACACTGAAGCTTTCTTT.

This rearrangement joins TRBV10-3 to TRBJ1-1, with unresolved D. Looked up from germline, CDR1 is ENHRY and CDR2 is SYGVKD. V dropped 0 bases and J dropped 8 bases, with 13 bases sitting between them. There are 14 residues in the CDR3. CDR3 nucleotides: TGTGCCATCAGTGAGTCTGGGAGCCAGAGGGAAGCTTTCTTT. Translated, it gives CAISESGSQREAFF.

Here the CDR3 reads CAWSPGEDTEAFF. The DNA of the CDR3 is TGTGCCTGGTCCCCCGGGGAGGACACTGAAGCTTTCTTT. The chain uses TRBV30 and TRBJ1-1; D not resolved. Germline V gene data show CDR1 as GTSNPN and CDR2 as SVGIG (reference sequence). The CDR3 extends over 13 amino acids. Trimming shortened V by 5 bases and J by 3 bases, and 13 bases separated the two germline ends.

V and J are TRBV7-2 and TRBJ2-3; D ambiguous. The germline V gene encodes CDR1 SGHTA and CDR2 FQGNSA. V gave up 5 bases and J gave up 4 bases, with 10 bases separating them. The CDR3 extends over 13 amino acids. The chain's CDR3 is CASSTVVADTQYF. The CDR3 DNA is TGTGCCAGCAGCACGGTGGTGGCAGATACGCAGTATTTT.

The V call is TRBV12-3 or TRBV12-4, the J call TRBJ2-1; TRBD2 agrees at 10 bases. The CDR3 sequence is 12 residues long. V was pared by 6 bases and J by 9 bases, with 2 bases of the junction left unmatched. The CDR3 loop is CASSLAGVEQFF. In nucleotides, the CDR3 is TGTGCCAGCAGCCTAGCGGGAGTTGAGCAGTTCTTC.

This sequence joins TRBV11-2 and TRBJ2-3, with 9 bases matching TRBD2. The germline CDR1 and CDR2 sequences are SGHAT and FQNNGV. V trimming: 2 bases; J trimming: 3 bases; junction bases outside the gene matches: 15. This CDR3 comprises 19 residues. The CDR3 nucleotides are TGTGCCAGCAGCTTATTAGGGCTAGCGGGGAGAGCGGGAACAGATACGCAGTATTTT. Encoded protein: CASSLLGLAGRAGTDTQYF. The whole variable domain, filled in from reference TRBV11-2 and TRBJ2-3, reads EAGVAQSPRYKIIEKRQSVAFWCNPISGHATLYWYQQILGQGPKLLIQFQNNGVVDDSQLPKDRFSAERLKGVDSTLKIQPAKLEDSAVYLCASSLLGLAGRAGTDTQYFGPGTRLTVL.

The chain employs TRBV4-1 and TRBJ2-7; 8 bases line up with TRBD1. V dropped 3 bases and J dropped 4; count of bases not matched to a gene: 8. The V gene's germline CDR1 is MGHRA and CDR2 YSYEKL. The CDR3 is 15 amino acids. The CDR3 here is CASSHLQGAGYEQYF. In nucleotides, the CDR3 is TGCGCCAGCAGCCATTTGCAGGGGGCGGGTTACGAGCAGTACTTC.